This T cell receptor (beta chain) was retrieved from a study of CD8 T cells in Susac syndrome. Reverse transcription of about 0.45 to 1 ug RNA was performed with random hexamers. TCRdb reanalysed the immunoSEQ multiplex PCR reads using MiXCR and keeps one entry per CDR3 protein. Of 150,000 to 190,000 distinct CDR3 sequences in the sample, 94% are singletons; the top ten hold over 0.2%. The CDR3 has 12 amino acids. Trimming stripped 3 bases from V and 13 bases from J, with 13 bases between. The TCR was taken from a human donor with multiple sclerosis. This chain uses TRBV12-3 or TRBV12-4 with TRBJ2-1, with a weak D call TRBD2 (6 bases). Source material: CD8+ T cells from PBMCs. The DNA of the CDR3 is TGTGCCAGCAGTTTTAGCGGCAGCTCCCAGTTCTTC. Translation gives CASSFSGSSQFF.